This section outlines one T cell receptor beta chain sequence together with its context. As yet, its antigen is unknown. A read error may be the cause here, since a much bigger clone is one base away. The sample belongs to a study of molecular identifiers for immune sequencing clone quantification. Overall study findings and caveats: Underestimated sizes of highly expanded clones could result from identical TCR molecules that share a barcode.

One entry per CDR3 protein results from TCRdb running MiXCR on the PCR reads. The sample gives some 680,000 distinct CDR3 sequences, about 25% of which show up once; about 0.73% is in the top ten. This CDR3 is built from 14 residues. J was trimmed by 11 bases and V by 1 base; bases with no gene match: 10. The TCR sequence derives from a human donor in good health. Some libraries in this study had Jurkat cell RNA spiked in. The sample was naive CD8+ T cells from blood, with Jurkat cell RNA spiked in. Sample subset: FACS-sorted CD8+CD4-CCR7+CD45RA+ naive T cells. The chain combines TRBV12-3 or TRBV12-4 with TRBJ1-1; 7 bases agree with TRBD1. The CDR3 nucleotides are TGTGCCAGCAGTTTAGTTTCCGTGTCAGGGGGTGCTTTCTTT. It specifies CASSLVSVSGGAFF.